The present TCR beta chain was sequenced within a study of human T cells and chemical hapten exposure. The wider study: In the approximately 24-week study, patients were dosed weekly with diphenylcyclopropenone on the scalp throughout.

Library construction involved attaching unique molecular identifiers to individual cDNA molecules, which allowed quantitative, reproducible TCR counting. Using its own MiXCR run on the RACE reads, TCRdb lists one record per CDR3 protein. The table lists fewer than 100,000 distinct CDR3 sequences, roughly 12% of them singletons. Time point here: patch test 1, 2 weeks after DPC sensitization. The treatment here: therapeutic diphenylcyclopropenone sensitization with weekly scalp DPC. Researchers sampled blood before each patch test went on. Study findings and constraints: Having alopecia, donors may respond immunologically unlike healthy people.

As regards this clonotype: Its target is unknown.

Germline V CDR1 and CDR2: DFQATT, SNEGSKA (reference sequence). Trimming took off 6 bases at V and 2 bases at J, with 8 bases between the two ends. The CDR3 covers 11 residues. The clonotype comes from a woman in her 40s with alopecia areata. Some clones in this sample may be carry-over from other donors' samples. The source material was whole blood, sampled in connection with sensitization to the hapten diphenylcyclopropenone (DPC). The rearrangement uses TRBV20-1 and TRBJ2-7, with D unresolved. CDR3 residues: CSASRAYEQYF. As DNA, the CDR3 is TGCAGTGCCTCCCGCGCCTACGAGCAGTACTTC.